Listed below are T cell receptor beta chains from one sample, sequenced in a study of cytomegalovirus exposure and HLA in healthy donors. Measured with immunoSEQ multiplex PCR; TCRdb has only the in-frame clones, and not every one. The sample lists about 160,000 clones; around nine tenths were seen once. Sample: PBMCs. These TCRs come from a woman between 18 and 29 years old in good health and CMV-seropositive. CDR3s include the opening cysteine and the closing phenylalanine or tryptophan. Fields, in order: clone size, V gene, J gene, D gene, CDR3 protein, CDR3 DNA. D genes are given only for firm matches. Size is stated for part of the rows, as once, few or many counts, or as a class when the clone is expanded.

clone size: once; V gene: TRBV5-1; J gene: TRBJ1-1; D gene: -; CDR3 protein: CASSRRPVGGTEAFF; CDR3 DNA: TGCGCCAGCAGCCGAAGACCGGTAGGGGGCACTGAAGCTTTCTTT
clone size: -; V gene: TRBV30; J gene: TRBJ2-3; D gene: TRBD2; CDR3 protein: CAWNKASGRADTQYF; CDR3 DNA: TGTGCCTGGAATAAAGCTAGCGGGAGGGCAGATACGCAGTATTTT
clone size: -; V gene: TRBV6-5; J gene: TRBJ1-3; D gene: -; CDR3 protein: CASSPDRLTGNTIYF; CDR3 DNA: TGTGCCAGCAGTCCAGACAGGTTGACTGGAAACACCATATATTTT
clone size: -; V gene: TRBV25-1; J gene: TRBJ2-3; D gene: TRBD2; CDR3 protein: CASSSTSGDSVAQYF; CDR3 DNA: TGTGCCAGCAGTTCGACTAGCGGGGACTCAGTGGCGCAGTATTTT
clone size: -; V gene: TRBV19; J gene: TRBJ2-7; D gene: -; CDR3 protein: CASSMGGTRYEQYF; CDR3 DNA: TGTGCCAGTAGTATGGGAGGAACAAGATACGAGCAGTACTTC
clone size: -; V gene: TRBV27; J gene: TRBJ2-7; D gene: TRBD2; CDR3 protein: CASSLLAGVDEQYF; CDR3 DNA: TGTGCCAGCAGTTTACTAGCGGGGGTCGACGAGCAGTACTTC
clone size: -; V gene: TRBV27; J gene: TRBJ2-1; D gene: -; CDR3 protein: CASSFGHTNEQFF; CDR3 DNA: TGTGCCAGCAGTTTTGGTCACACGAATGAGCAGTTCTTC
clone size: -; V gene: TRBV6-1; J gene: TRBJ2-3; D gene: -; CDR3 protein: CASSGSTTDTQYF; CDR3 DNA: TGTGCCAGCAGCGGGAGCACCACAGATACGCAGTATTTT
clone size: -; V gene: TRBV18; J gene: TRBJ1-1; D gene: TRBD1; CDR3 protein: CASSLGQEIGAFF; CDR3 DNA: TGTGCCAGCTCACTAGGACAGGAGATTGGGGCTTTCTTT
clone size: -; V gene: TRBV5-6; J gene: TRBJ2-5; D gene: -; CDR3 protein: CASSLAQYQETQYF; CDR3 DNA: TGTGCCAGCAGCTTGGCCCAGTACCAAGAGACCCAGTACTTC
clone size: -; V gene: TRBV11-3; J gene: TRBJ1-1; D gene: -; CDR3 protein: CASSITGNTEAFF; CDR3 DNA: TGTGCCAGCAGCATTACAGGAAACACTGAAGCTTTCTTT
clone size: -; V gene: TRBV28; J gene: TRBJ2-7; D gene: -; CDR3 protein: CASTWGVSSYEQYF; CDR3 DNA: TGTGCCAGCACCTGGGGGGTCAGCTCCTACGAGCAGTACTTC
clone size: -; V gene: TRBV7-9; J gene: TRBJ1-1; D gene: -; CDR3 protein: CASSATGTNTEAFF; CDR3 DNA: TGTGCCAGCAGCGCAACAGGGACGAACACTGAAGCTTTCTTT
clone size: -; V gene: TRBV18; J gene: TRBJ2-7; D gene: -; CDR3 protein: CASSPLKLGVEQYF; CDR3 DNA: TGTGCCAGCTCACCACTAAAATTAGGGGTCGAGCAGTACTTC
clone size: -; V gene: TRBV5-4; J gene: TRBJ1-4; D gene: -; CDR3 protein: CASSFYRAANEKLFF; CDR3 DNA: TGTGCCAGCAGCTTTTACAGGGCGGCTAATGAAAAACTGTTTTTT
clone size: -; V gene: TRBV10-1; J gene: TRBJ2-3; D gene: TRBD2; CDR3 protein: CASSETSADTQYF; CDR3 DNA: TGCGCCAGCAGTGAGACTAGCGCAGATACGCAGTATTTT
clone size: -; V gene: TRBV5-1; J gene: TRBJ1-1; D gene: -; CDR3 protein: CASSLQDTAFYTEAFF; CDR3 DNA: TGCGCCAGCAGCTTGCAGGACACAGCCTTTTACACTGAAGCTTTCTTT
clone size: -; V gene: TRBV7-8; J gene: TRBJ2-7; D gene: -; CDR3 protein: CASSLELAASYEQYF; CDR3 DNA: TGTGCCAGCAGCTTAGAGCTCGCGGCTTCCTACGAGCAGTACTTC
clone size: -; V gene: TRBV5-1; J gene: TRBJ1-1; D gene: -; CDR3 protein: CASSSYRMNTEAFF; CDR3 DNA: TGCGCCAGCAGCTCATACAGGATGAACACTGAAGCTTTCTTT
clone size: -; V gene: TRBV4-1; J gene: TRBJ1-5; D gene: -; CDR3 protein: CASSQATSRRLGNQPQHF; CDR3 DNA: TGCGCCAGCAGCCAGGCCACCAGCCGCCGACTCGGGAATCAGCCCCAGCATTTT
clone size: -; V gene: TRBV11-2; J gene: TRBJ2-1; D gene: -; CDR3 protein: CASSNRESSYNEQFF; CDR3 DNA: TGTGCCAGCAGCAACCGGGAAAGCTCCTACAATGAGCAGTTCTTC
clone size: -; V gene: TRBV7-2; J gene: TRBJ2-5; D gene: TRBD2; CDR3 protein: CASSLSSGTKETQYF; CDR3 DNA: TGTGCCAGCAGCTTATCTAGCGGGACTAAAGAGACCCAGTACTTC
clone size: -; V gene: TRBV6-1; J gene: TRBJ1-1; D gene: -; CDR3 protein: CASSEGPTGVRAFF; CDR3 DNA: TGTGCCAGCAGTGAGGGGCCCACGGGGGTGAGAGCTTTCTTT
clone size: once; V gene: TRBV7-9; J gene: TRBJ2-7; D gene: -; CDR3 protein: CASSVGNTYEQYF; CDR3 DNA: TGTGCCAGCAGCGTCGGGAACACCTACGAGCAGTACTTC
clone size: -; V gene: TRBV7-3; J gene: TRBJ2-6; D gene: -; CDR3 protein: CASSFFPSDLAGPPGANVLTF; CDR3 DNA: TGTGCCAGCAGCTTTTTCCCCTCCGACCTCGCGGGCCCTCCTGGGGCCAACGTCCTGACTTTC
clone size: -; V gene: TRBV14; J gene: TRBJ2-7; D gene: -; CDR3 protein: CASSSQGGEQYF; CDR3 DNA: TGTGCCAGCAGCTCCCAGGGGGGCGAGCAGTACTTC
clone size: once; V gene: TRBV15; J gene: TRBJ2-7; D gene: -; CDR3 protein: CATSRDPRRQGRRGPQYF; CDR3 DNA: TGTGCCACCAGCAGAGACCCAAGGCGACAGGGTCGGCGGGGACCGCAGTACTTC
clone size: -; V gene: TRBV4-1; J gene: TRBJ2-5; D gene: -; CDR3 protein: CASSQDGGVGETQYF; CDR3 DNA: TGCGCCAGCAGCCAAGACGGAGGGGTAGGAGAGACCCAGTACTTC
clone size: -; V gene: TRBV6-5; J gene: TRBJ1-2; D gene: -; CDR3 protein: CASSYSTGPGGYTF; CDR3 DNA: TGTGCCAGCAGTTACTCAACGGGTCCGGGTGGCTACACCTTC
clone size: -; V gene: TRBV21-1; J gene: TRBJ1-2; D gene: -; CDR3 protein: CASSATGGNDYGYTF; CDR3 DNA: TGTGCCAGCAGCGCCACAGGGGGCAACGACTATGGCTACACCTTC
clone size: -; V gene: TRBV10-1; J gene: TRBJ1-1; D gene: TRBD1; CDR3 protein: CARGQGALRGRFEAFF; CDR3 DNA: TGCGCCAGGGGACAGGGGGCCCTAAGGGGACGATTTGAAGCTTTCTTT
clone size: -; V gene: TRBV4-1; J gene: TRBJ2-5; D gene: -; CDR3 protein: CASSQTLAQAWETQYF; CDR3 DNA: TGCGCCAGCAGCCAAACCCTAGCGCAGGCGTGGGAGACCCAGTACTTC
clone size: -; V gene: TRBV28; J gene: TRBJ1-5; D gene: -; CDR3 protein: CASSPGGQQPQHF; CDR3 DNA: TGTGCCAGCAGTCCGGGAGGCCAACAGCCCCAGCATTTT
clone size: -; V gene: TRBV28; J gene: TRBJ2-7; D gene: -; CDR3 protein: CASSLGLSYEQYF; CDR3 DNA: TGTGCCAGCAGTCTCGGACTCTCCTACGAGCAGTACTTC
clone size: -; V gene: TRBV2; J gene: TRBJ2-7; D gene: -; CDR3 protein: CASSEDGEQYF; CDR3 DNA: TGTGCCAGCAGTGAAGACGGCGAGCAGTACTTC
clone size: -; V gene: TRBV29-1; J gene: TRBJ2-3; D gene: -; CDR3 protein: CSVSYGTDTQYF; CDR3 DNA: TGCAGCGTCTCCTACGGCACAGATACGCAGTATTTT
clone size: -; V gene: TRBV11-2; J gene: TRBJ2-2; D gene: -; CDR3 protein: CASSAATNTGELFF; CDR3 DNA: TGTGCCAGCAGCGCGGCTACGAACACCGGGGAGCTGTTTTTT
clone size: -; V gene: TRBV5-4; J gene: TRBJ2-1; D gene: -; CDR3 protein: CASSSDSVNEQFF; CDR3 DNA: TGTGCCAGCAGCTCGGACAGTGTCAATGAGCAGTTCTTC
clone size: -; V gene: TRBV7-6; J gene: TRBJ2-2; D gene: TRBD1; CDR3 protein: CATTGTATLGGTGELFF; CDR3 DNA: TGTGCCACAACCGGGACAGCCACCCTTGGCGGCACCGGGGAGCTGTTTTTT
clone size: -; V gene: TRBV5-1; J gene: TRBJ1-1; D gene: -; CDR3 protein: CASSPLWAGTEAFF; CDR3 DNA: TGCGCCAGCAGCCCCTTGTGGGCGGGGACTGAAGCTTTCTTT
clone size: once; V gene: TRBV7-3; J gene: TRBJ2-7; D gene: TRBD1; CDR3 protein: CASSTDRGSYEQYF; CDR3 DNA: TGTGCCAGCAGCACCGACAGGGGGTCCTACGAGCAGTACTTC